This T cell receptor (beta chain) was sequenced for a study of blood T cell repertoires in COVID-19. In the study overall: Specimens from acute and convalescent COVID-19 originated in the United States, Italy and Spain. In each case, the material was cDNA or gDNA derived from T cells, B-cell-depleted T cells, or PBMCs.

This clone has more than one count but fewer than ten. The CDR3 has 15 residues. Trimming stripped 1 base from V and 2 bases from J, with 9 bases between. The germline V gene has CDR1 LGHDT and CDR2 YNNKEL (reference sequence). As processed by the authors: Reference gene primer amplification in the assay estimated nucleated cell counts. Using immunoSEQ multiplex PCR, the repertoire was profiled, and TCRdb retains in-frame clones only, with some absent. D and trimming were read from the DNA, whereas the V and J calls and clone size are those reported in that table. The repertoire includes around 160,000 clones, 75% to 85% of them detected once, and 6.5% to 8.5% sits in the top ten.

J is TRBJ2-1 and V is TRBV3-1 (or the pseudogene TRBV3-2), with TRBD2 as a possible D gene (5 bases). Input material: peripheral blood. The origin of this receptor is a human donor with acute or convalescent COVID-19. The donor label of this sample is uncertain. CDR3 protein: CASSQAERPYNEQFF. The CDR3 DNA follows: TGTGCCAGCAGCCAAGCAGAGCGGCCCTACAATGAGCAGTTCTTC.